The next 14 T cell receptor beta chains were all read from a single sample in a study. Each CDR3 protein is one row after TCRdb ran MiXCR on the 5' RACE reads. In the table there are some 7,900 distinct CDR3 sequences, 52% of which are singletons. Sequencing used memory CD4+ T cells sorted from a lymph node. Subset of the sample: memory CD4+ T cells, CD4+CD45RO+CD25-. These TCRs come from a female donor with breast cancer.

This clonotype was observed a few times. The rearrangement uses TRBV5-1 and TRBJ2-1, with TRBD1 as a possible D gene (6 bases). The CDR3 extends over 16 amino acids. V was cut by 0 bases and J by 6 bases, with 16 bases left in between. Per the germline V gene, CDR1 is SGHRS and CDR2 is YFSETQ. This chain's CDR3 is CASSLGDGTGINEQFF. Here the CDR3 DNA reads TGCGCCAGCAGCTTGGGCGACGGAACAGGGATCAATGAGCAGTTCTTC.

The rearrangement links TRBV4-2 to TRBJ2-1; 9 bases fit TRBD2. The CDR3 consists of 16 residues. The V segment lost 4 bases and the J segment 1 base; nucleotides outside the gene matches: 5. Germline CDR1 is LGHNA and CDR2 is YNFKEQ. CDR3 amino acids: CASSRVLAGSYNEQFF. Here the CDR3 DNA reads TGTGCCAGCAGCCGGGTTCTAGCGGGATCCTACAATGAGCAGTTCTTC.

The rearrangement links TRBV9 to TRBJ1-1; 7 bases are shared with TRBD1. The CDR3 is made up of 13 amino acids. The junction had 4 bases not matched to a gene; V was cut back by 4 bases and J by 4 bases. Germline-derived CDR1 and CDR2 are SGDLS and YYNGEE. CDR3 residues: CASSQTGLTEAFF. The DNA for the CDR3 is TGTGCCAGCAGCCAGACAGGGCTCACTGAAGCTTTCTTT.

This chain connects TRBV20-1 to TRBJ2-7; D is perhaps TRBD2 (6 bases). CDR3 length: 14 amino acids. Trimming pared 5 bases from V and 3 bases from J, leaving 17 bases between. Per germline, CDR1 DFQATT and CDR2 SNEGSKA (reference sequence). The chain's CDR3 is CSAPDLTSSYEQYF. The CDR3 coding sequence is TGCAGTGCTCCTGACCTCACTAGCAGCTACGAGCAGTACTTC.

The chain employs TRBV10-3 and TRBJ1-1; no clear D. Trimming cost V 6 bases and J 3 bases, with 5 bases left between them. This CDR3 has 11 residues. CDR1 is ENHRY, CDR2 SYGVKD, per germline. The CDR3 region has the DNA TGTGCCATCAGACGGGACACTGAAGCTTTCTTT. It is translated as CAIRRDTEAFF.

This clonotype has a handful of counts. This sequence joins TRBV29-1 and TRBJ1-5; a weak D match, TRBD1 (5 bases). The CDR3 is made up of 13 amino acids. V was trimmed by 4 bases and J by 0 bases, leaving 7 bases between them. Germline CDR1 reads SQVTM; CDR2 reads ANQGSEA. CDR3 nucleotide sequence: TGCAGCGTTGCGGGGGGTAGCAATCAGCCCCAGCATTTT. Translating it yields CSVAGGSNQPQHF.

The table lists this clonotype with a few counts. The J gene is TRBJ2-1, the V gene TRBV12-3 or TRBV12-4, with TRBD2 matching 9 bases. Losses at the gene ends were 5 bases for V and 3 bases for J; bases not matched to a gene: 8. The CDR3 loop spans 16 amino acids. DNA for the CDR3: TGTGCCAGCAGTCAAAGACTAGCGGAGCACTACAATGAGCAGTTCTTC. Translating it yields CASSQRLAEHYNEQFF.

The chain joins TRBV12-3 or TRBV12-4 to TRBJ2-7; D is ambiguous. V lost 1 base and J 3 bases, leaving 7 bases between the germline ends. CDR3 length: 13 amino acids. The CDR3 sequence is CASSLDASYEQYF. The CDR3 DNA follows: TGTGCCAGCAGTTTAGACGCGAGCTACGAGCAGTACTTC.

V usage is TRBV15 and J usage is TRBJ1-6; no definite D call. Trimming stripped 1 base from V and 5 bases from J, with 6 bases between. This CDR3 has 14 residues. Germline V CDR1 and CDR2: LNHNV, YYDKDF (reference sequence). Here the CDR3 DNA reads TGTGCCACCAGCAGAGGAGGGAATAATTCACCCCTCCACTTT. As protein: CATSRGGNNSPLHF.

A remark on this clonotype: No conserved phenylalanine or tryptophan ends this CDR3, so it is likely a read error. The rearrangement joins TRBV7-8 to TRBJ2-5; D perhaps matches TRBD2 (6 bases). Germline V gene data show CDR1 as SGHVS and CDR2 as FQNEAQ. V dropped 5 bases and J dropped 1 base, with 26 bases sitting between them. The CDR3 is 19 amino acids. In nucleotides, the CDR3 is TGTGCCAGCAGCCTGCACCGGGACTGGGGACGGGATGGCCAAGAGACCCAGTACTCC. Translated: CASSLHRDWGRDGQETQYS.

The V gene is TRBV10-3, the J gene TRBJ1-5, with D maybe TRBD1 (6 bases). Germline values: CDR1 ENHRY, CDR2 SYGVKD. The CDR3 contains 12 residues. V lost 11 bases and J lost 9, with 17 bases in between. The CDR3 region is CASSGADRPQHF. The CDR3 DNA follows: TGTGCCTCATCGGGGGCTGATCGGCCCCAGCATTTT.

V and J are TRBV18 and TRBJ2-3; the match to TRBD2 covers 9 bases. The CDR3 is 17 residues long. CDR1 is KGHSH, CDR2 LQKENI, per germline. The junction had 7 bases not matched to a gene; V was cut back by 3 bases and J by 0 bases. CDR3 in amino acids: CASSPLASGISTDTQYF. The CDR3 coding sequence is TGTGCCAGCTCACCTTTGGCTAGCGGGATTAGCACAGATACGCAGTATTTT.

This clonotype came up a few times. The chain employs TRBV1 and TRBJ1-5. TRBV1 is a recognized pseudogene. The CDR3 covers 12 residues. CDR3 amino acids: CTSVLEDQPQHF. CDR3 in DNA: TGCACCAGCGTACTTGAAGATCAGCCCCAGCATTTT.

The rearrangement joins TRBV2 to TRBJ2-3, with TRBD1 matching 7 bases. CDR1 and CDR2 from the germline V gene are SNHLY and FYNNEI. The CDR3 sequence is 14 residues long. Germline trimming cut 8 bases from V and 0 bases from J; bases unmatched to any gene: 5. CDR3 sequence reads: CASGRDRSTDTQYF. The DNA of the CDR3 is TGTGCCAGCGGCCGGGACAGAAGCACAGATACGCAGTATTTT.